The 2 T cell receptor beta chains below all came from one sample that was sequenced in a study of blood T cells in healthy people across ages. A second PCR of about 6 to 11 cycles used a sample-barcoded 5' primer and a J-beta primer mix. TCRdb re-analysed the 5' RACE reads in MiXCR, keeping a single row per CDR3 protein. Among around 670,000 distinct CDR3 sequences, 25% to 35% were seen once, and the ten largest hold around a sixth. Input material: blood. These receptor sequences come from a woman aged 80 or older in good health.

The table lists this clonotype with many counts. This chain connects TRBV5-1 to TRBJ2-5; a weak D match, TRBD2 (6 bases). Per germline, CDR1 SGHRS and CDR2 YFSETQ. This CDR3 is built from 15 residues. Trimming stripped 7 bases from V and 4 bases from J, with 20 bases between. The CDR3 DNA follows: TGCGCCAGCGGCCGGGGTTTCGACGGGGGAGAGACCCAGTACTTC. As protein: CASGRGFDGGETQYF. Full variable domain (rest looked up from reference TRBV5-1 and TRBJ2-5): KAGVTQTPRYLIKTRGQQVTLSCSPISGHRSVSWYQQTPGQGLQFLFEYFSETQRNKGNFPGRFSGRQFSNSRSEMNVSTLELGDSALYLCASGRGFDGGETQYFGPGTRLLVL.

Many counts were recorded for this clonotype. CDR3: CASSLTPVGRGGEQYF. CDR3 sequence (DNA): TGTGCCAGCAGCTTAACCCCCGTGGGCAGGGGGGGCGAGCAGTACTTC. The V and J genes are TRBV7-6 and TRBJ2-7, with D possibly being TRBD1 or TRBD2 (7 bases each). The CDR3 length is 16 residues. The V gene lost 2 bases and the J gene lost 6 bases, with 20 bases spanning the gap. Germline-derived CDR1 and CDR2 are SGHVS and FNYEAQ.